The rows below give T cell receptor beta chains drawn from one sample of a study of T cells in Graves' hyperthyroidism and ophthalmopathy. A single record per CDR3 protein comes from TCRdb applying MiXCR to the multiplex PCR reads. In the table there are about 290,000 distinct CDR3 sequences, about an eighth of which are singletons. Sequences were obtained from blood. The receptor set was obtained from a woman aged 25 to 39 with Graves' hyperthyroidism that later progressed to Graves' ophthalmopathy. Each CDR3 is given with its conserved first and last residue. The D gene is left open where the match is weak. Only part of the rows carry a size: once, few, many, or a class if the clone is expanded.

TRBV27,TRBJ2-5,TRBD2,many,CASSLSRLAGGKETQYF,TGTGCCAGCAGTTTATCTAGACTAGCGGGGGGTAAAGAGACCCAGTACTTC
TRBV7-2,TRBJ2-7,TRBD2,many,CASSLDRTSGRYEQYF,TGTGCCAGCAGCTTAGATCGGACTAGCGGGAGGTACGAGCAGTACTTC
TRBV27,TRBJ2-2,TRBD2,many,CASSLYLAEMGGELFF,TGTGCCAGCAGTTTATACCTAGCGGAGATGGGCGGGGAGCTGTTTTTT
TRBV4-2,TRBJ2-7,TRBD1,many,CASSHPLSTGVSEQYF,TGTGCCAGCAGCCACCCTCTTTCGACAGGGGTTTCCGAGCAGTACTTC
TRBV19,TRBJ2-6,NA,few,CASMPTGANVLTF,TGTGCCAGTATGCCAACTGGGGCCAACGTCCTGACTTTC
TRBV4-3,TRBJ2-3,NA,few,CASSQVRGIAQYF,TGCGCCAGCAGCCAAGTCCGGGGTATTGCGCAGTATTTT
TRBV7-9,TRBJ2-7,NA,NA,CASSLTGYYEQYF,TGTGCCAGCAGCCTGACTGGATACTACGAGCAGTACTTC
TRBV14,TRBJ2-5,NA,many,CASSQESQLRDQETQYF,TGTGCCAGCAGCCAAGAAAGTCAGCTACGGGACCAAGAGACCCAGTACTTC
TRBV28,TRBJ1-1,NA,many,CASSGGMSFRAFF,TGTGCCAGCAGTGGCGGAATGAGTTTCCGAGCTTTCTTT
TRBV7-2,TRBJ2-7,TRBD2,many,CASSRTSGDSYEQYF,TGTGCCAGCAGCCGAACTAGCGGGGACTCCTACGAGCAGTACTTC